The 26 T cell receptor beta chains presented below share a single source sample, sequenced in a study of response to subunit inactivated influenza vaccine. MiXCR was run by TCRdb on the RT-PCR reads, yielding one entry per CDR3 protein. The sample includes hundreds of thousands of distinct CDR3 sequences, roughly 15% of them seen just once. The specimen was PBMCs from blood, collected 14 to 15 days before vaccination. The receptors here all came from a man aged 45-60 years who received an inactivated influenza vaccine.

This clonotype was detected only a few times. The chain couples TRBV20-1 to TRBJ2-2; 8 bases match TRBD2. CDR3 length: 15 residues. J gave up 4 bases and V 3 bases, and 7 bases lay outside the gene matches. Germline values: CDR1 DFQATT, CDR2 SNEGSKA (reference sequence). CDR3 region: CSASGRAVITGELFF. The CDR3 DNA reads TGCAGTGCTAGCGGGAGGGCCGTGATCACCGGGGAGCTGTTTTTT.

This clonotype was recorded a few times. The chain employs TRBV25-1 and TRBJ2-4; TRBD1 matches 7 bases. The CDR3 totals 14 residues. Losses at the gene ends were 2 bases for V and 8 bases for J; bases not matched to a gene: 6. Germline CDR1 MGHDK, CDR2 SYGVNS. The DNA for the CDR3 is TGTGCCAGCAGTGAAACAGGGGCCCGGGACATTCAGTACTTC. Protein product: CASSETGARDIQYF.

This clonotype was counted ten times or more. The chain combines TRBV20-1 with TRBJ1-5; 7 nucleotides line up with TRBD1. CDR1 and CDR2 (germline): DFQATT, SNEGSKA (reference sequence). V lost 7 bases, J lost 2 bases, and 14 bases stayed unmatched. The CDR3 consists of 16 residues. The CDR3 nucleotides are TGCAGTGTTAATAGAGACACCAGGGGGGGCAATCAGCCCCAGCATTTT. It translates to CSVNRDTRGGNQPQHF.

This clonotype was observed a handful of times. V is TRBV4-3 and J is TRBJ2-7, with 12 bases matching TRBD2. CDR1 LGHNA and CDR2 YSLEER come from the germline V gene. V shed 1 base, J shed 2 bases, and the junction held 3 bases outside the gene matches. This CDR3 region has 16 residues. In DNA, the CDR3 is TGCGCCAGCAGCCAAGGACTAGCGGGAGCCCCCTACGAGCAGTACTTC. This encodes CASSQGLAGAPYEQYF.

The chain has TRBV2 and TRBJ1-2; D unclear. The CDR3 extends over 13 amino acids. The germline V and J ends were trimmed by 3 bases and 2 bases, with 7 bases remaining between them. The germline V gene has CDR1 SNHLY and CDR2 FYNNEI. As DNA, the CDR3 is TGTGCCAGCAGTGAGCAACAGAACTATGGCTACACCTTC. Its protein product is CASSEQQNYGYTF.

J is TRBJ2-1 and V is TRBV6-5, with D unresolved. V gave up 6 bases and J gave up 10 bases, with 13 bases separating them. CDR1 and CDR2 (germline): MNHEY, SVGAGI. The CDR3 extends over 12 amino acids. The CDR3 nucleotides read TGTGCCAGCAGATCAACCTTTTGGGAGCAGTTCTTC. It translates to CASRSTFWEQFF.

This clonotype was seen at least ten times. The rearrangement joins TRBV27 to TRBJ1-1; D not certain. V was shortened by 4 bases and J by 2 bases, with 8 bases between the two germline ends. This CDR3 contains 13 residues. Germline V gene lookup returns CDR1 MNHEY and CDR2 SMNVEV (reference sequence). CDR3 coding DNA: TGTGCCAGCAGTTGGGGATCTAACACTGAAGCTTTCTTT. Its protein product is CASSWGSNTEAFF.

This clonotype was picked up a small number of times. V usage is TRBV5-1 and J usage is TRBJ2-1, with TRBD1 identical over 7 bases. There are 12 residues in the CDR3. Trimming cost V 3 bases and J 8 bases; bases outside gene matches: 2. Looked up from germline, CDR1 is SGHRS and CDR2 is YFSETQ. CDR3 coding DNA: TGCGCCAGCAGCTACAGGGGAGATGAGCAGTTCTTC. Translating it yields CASSYRGDEQFF.

CDR3 DNA sequence: TGTGCCAGCAAAGGGATCGACAATGAGCAGTTCTTC. Protein sequence: CASKGIDNEQFF. The rearrangement uses TRBV6-5 and TRBJ2-1; D remains ambiguous. V dropped 7 bases and J dropped 5 bases, with 9 bases sitting between them. Germline lookup yields CDR1 MNHEY and CDR2 SVGAGI. This CDR3 comprises 12 residues.

This chain links TRBV10-3 with TRBJ2-3; TRBD2 aligns across 10 bases. Germline lookup yields CDR1 ENHRY and CDR2 SYGVKD. The V segment lost 4 bases and the J segment 1 base; nucleotides outside the gene matches: 2. CDR3 size: 15 residues. The DNA for the CDR3 is TGTGCCATCAGTGGGAGCGGGGGGGGCACAGATACGCAGTATTTT. Protein sequence: CAISGSGGGTDTQYF.

The V and J genes are TRBV29-1 and TRBJ2-5; 7 nucleotides line up with TRBD2. Trimming cost V 8 bases and J 4 bases; bases outside gene matches: 10. The CDR3 totals 13 residues. Germline values: CDR1 SQVTM, CDR2 ANQGSEA. Here the CDR3 reads CSSAGRGLETQYF. The CDR3, as DNA: TGCAGCTCGGCAGGGCGGGGGTTAGAGACCCAGTACTTC.

The chain uses TRBV20-1 and TRBJ2-3; a possible D gene is TRBD2 (6 bases). The germline V and J ends were trimmed by 6 bases and 1 base, with 20 bases remaining between them. Germline V CDR1 and CDR2: DFQATT, SNEGSKA (reference sequence). The CDR3 spans 16 residues. The CDR3 reads CSAPDVGRGRTDTQYF. CDR3 nucleotides: TGCAGTGCCCCGGACGTAGGGCGGGGTCGCACAGATACGCAGTATTTT.

In its sample, this clonotype was seen a few times. V usage is TRBV7-9 and J usage is TRBJ2-3, with 10 bases identical to TRBD2. Germline V gene data show CDR1 as SEHNR and CDR2 as FQNEAQ (reference sequence). V shed 3 bases, J shed 4 bases, and the junction held 4 bases outside the gene matches. CDR3 size: 15 residues. The CDR3 region has the DNA TGTGCCAGCAGCTTTCTAGCGGGAGCATCAGATACGCAGTATTTT. Its translation is CASSFLAGASDTQYF.

This chain joins TRBV20-1 and TRBJ2-3; weak D call: TRBD2 (6 bases). V dropped 1 base and J dropped 3 bases, with 14 bases sitting between them. Germline-derived CDR1 and CDR2 are DFQATT and SNEGSKA (reference sequence). The length of the CDR3 is 15 residues. The CDR3 coding sequence is TGCAGTGCTAGAGTGACGGGAGCGAGGACAGATACGCAGTATTTT. The encoded protein is CSARVTGARTDTQYF.

The V call is TRBV29-1, the J call TRBJ1-2; no firm D call. Germline CDR1 reads SQVTM; CDR2 reads ANQGSEA. Trimming pared 6 bases from V and 4 bases from J, leaving 15 bases between. The length of the CDR3 is 13 residues. CDR3 in DNA: TGCAGCGTAGCCGACAACAGACGCTATGGCTACACCTTC. Its protein product is CSVADNRRYGYTF. Looking up the rest from reference TRBV29-1 and TRBJ1-2 gives the full variable domain: SAVISQKPSRDICQRGTSLTIQCQVDSQVTMMFWYRQQPGQSLTLIATANQGSEATYESGFVIDKFPISRPNLTFSTLTVSNMSPEDSSIYLCSVADNRRYGYTFGSGTRLTVV.

The chain's CDR3 is CASSPIGGPSTDTQYF. CDR3 sequence (DNA): TGTGCCAGCAGCCCTATCGGAGGGCCGAGCACAGATACGCAGTATTTT. The rearrangement joins TRBV27 to TRBJ2-3; possible D gene TRBD2, 6 bases. The V gene lost 6 bases and the J gene lost 0 bases, with 16 bases spanning the gap. The CDR3 extends over 16 amino acids. Germline CDR1 and CDR2: MNHEY and SMNVEV (reference sequence).

This clonotype has a single count. The chain carries TRBV20-1 and TRBJ2-1; 10 bases align to TRBD1. CDR1 is DFQATT, CDR2 SNEGSKA, per germline (reference sequence). Trimming cost V 2 bases and J 9 bases; bases outside gene matches: 7. This CDR3 comprises 14 residues. For the CDR3, the DNA is TGCAGTGCTAGATGGGACAGGGGAGGGACTGAGCAGTTCTTC. Its protein product is CSARWDRGGTEQFF.

The gene calls are TRBV27 and TRBJ2-1, with D unresolved. The germline gives CDR1 MNHEY, CDR2 SMNVEV (reference sequence). V lost 5 bases, J lost 1 base, and 12 bases lay in between. This CDR3 contains 15 residues. The CDR3 protein is CASSLRAVSYNEQFF. The CDR3 nucleotides are TGTGCCAGCAGTCTCCGGGCGGTTTCCTACAATGAGCAGTTCTTC.

This sequence joins TRBV27 and TRBJ2-3; tentative D call: TRBD2 (7 bases). Germline V lookup: CDR1 MNHEY, CDR2 SMNVEV (reference sequence). V gave up 2 bases and J gave up 4 bases, with 19 bases separating them. The CDR3 loop spans 17 amino acids. CDR3 loop: CASSLMGGAAGPDTQYF. Written as DNA, the CDR3 is TGTGCCAGCAGTTTAATGGGGGGGGCTGCTGGCCCAGATACGCAGTATTTT.

The chain links TRBV12-3 or TRBV12-4 to TRBJ1-5; tentative D call: TRBD1 (5 bases). This CDR3 has 15 amino acids. V dropped 3 bases and J dropped 6 bases, with 15 bases sitting between them. CDR3 nucleotides: TGTGCCAGCAGTTTTTCGGGCCACGACAGTCAGCCCCAGCATTTT. It specifies CASSFSGHDSQPQHF.

The chain joins TRBV25-1 to TRBJ1-5; D remains ambiguous. Deletions cut 4 bases from V and 5 bases from J, with 12 bases between. The germline V gene has CDR1 MGHDK and CDR2 SYGVNS. The CDR3 extends over 14 amino acids. The CDR3 DNA is TGTGCCAGCAGTGGCTTAAGGGTAGATCAGCCCCAGCATTTT. Translation: CASSGLRVDQPQHF.

The table lists this clonotype with a few counts. The CDR3 nucleotides read TGTGCCAGCAGCGTAGCAGGGCGGGAGGGCACAGATACGCAGTATTTT. Its translation: CASSVAGREGTDTQYF. V is TRBV9 and J is TRBJ2-3; 8 bases agree with TRBD2. Per germline, CDR1 SGDLS and CDR2 YYNGEE. The CDR3 extends over 16 amino acids. Unmatched junction bases numbered 4, after V lost 0 bases and J lost 1 base.

The gene calls are TRBV3-1 and TRBJ1-1; 8 nucleotides align to TRBD1. V lost 4 bases to trimming and J lost 1 base; unmatched junction nucleotides: 8. The CDR3 is 16 amino acids. Germline V gene sequence: CDR1 LGHDT, CDR2 YNNKEL (reference sequence). CDR3 protein: CASSRSPGTGNTEAFF. The CDR3 bases are TGTGCCAGCAGCCGCAGCCCGGGGACAGGGAACACTGAAGCTTTCTTT. Complete variable domain (other parts from reference TRBV3-1 and TRBJ1-1): DTAVSQTPKYLVTQMGNDKSIKCEQNLGHDTMYWYKQDSKKFLKIMFSYNNKELIINETVPNRFSPKSPDKAHLNLHINSLELGDSAVYFCASSRSPGTGNTEAFFGQGTRLTVV.

V is TRBV20-1 and J is TRBJ1-4; D ambiguous. Trimming cost V 3 bases and J 10 bases, with 15 bases left between them. The CDR3 consists of 13 residues. Germline CDR1 is DFQATT and CDR2 is SNEGSKA (reference sequence). This CDR3 is CSASGRDYGKLFF. In DNA, the CDR3 is TGCAGTGCTAGCGGGAGAGATTATGGAAAACTGTTTTTT.

This clonotype was recorded only once. The chain carries TRBV19 and TRBJ1-4, with a tentative D call TRBD1 (5 bases). V was clipped by 7 bases and J by 0 bases, with 12 bases between them. The CDR3 loop spans 15 amino acids. CDR1 and CDR2 from the germline V gene are LNHDA and SQIVND (reference sequence). In DNA, the CDR3 is TGTGCCAGTAAGTGGACATCTGCAACTAATGAAAAACTGTTTTTT. It yields the protein CASKWTSATNEKLFF.

V is TRBV28 and J is TRBJ1-1; unclear D gene. V shed 3 bases and J shed 1 base, with 9 bases lying between them. The CDR3 extends over 14 amino acids. Germline-derived CDR1 and CDR2 are MDHEN and SYDVKM. CDR3 bases: TGTGCCAGCAGTTTTCTCTCAGAGAACACTGAAGCTTTCTTT. This codes for CASSFLSENTEAFF. Filled out from reference TRBV28 and TRBJ1-1, the complete variable domain reads DVKVTQSSRYLVKRTGEKVFLECVQDMDHENMFWYRQDPGLGLRLIYFSYDVKMKEKGDIPEGYSVSREKKERFSLILESASTNQTSMYLCASSFLSENTEAFFGQGTRLTVV.